These 8 T cell receptor beta chains share one sample of origin, sequenced in a study of CD8+ T cells in alopecia areata. Extraction of RNA preceded its reverse transcription into cDNA, which served as the sequencing template. Clones were read by immunoSEQ multiplex PCR, and TCRdb kept only the in-frame ones, dropping some. The sample holds 150,000 to 200,000 clones, less than 65% seen once. The treatment here: oral pan-JAK inhibitor, 5-10 mg twice daily. Material: CD4+ T cells sorted from blood, obtained at week 24, from a patient treated with tofacitinib. The receptors derive from a human donor with alopecia areata.

The chain joins TRBV5-1 to TRBJ2-7; D remains unclear. Trimming shortened V by 4 bases and J by 6 bases, and 14 bases separated the two germline ends. The CDR3 loop spans 13 amino acids. Per the germline V gene, CDR1 is SGHRS and CDR2 is YFSETQ. CDR3 bases: TGCGCCAGCAGCGACTTATTAGGGATCGAGCAGTACTTC. It encodes CASSDLLGIEQYF.

In the case of this clone: Other nucleotide sequences from this sample produce the same CDR3. The gene calls are TRBV29-1 and TRBJ1-1, with D uncertain. Trimming removed 5 bases at V and 0 bases at J, with 1 base between. The CDR3 runs 10 residues. The V gene's germline CDR1 is SQVTM and CDR2 ANQGSEA. DNA for the CDR3: TGCAGCGTTTTGAACACTGAAGCTTTCTTT. The encoded protein is CSVLNTEAFF.

The CDR3 sequence is CASSYQPGTSNSPLHF. For the CDR3, the DNA is TGTGCCAGCAGTTACCAGCCCGGGACCTCTAATTCACCCCTCCACTTT. The chain uses TRBV6-5 and TRBJ1-6, with D tentatively TRBD1 (5 bases). CDR1 and CDR2 (germline): MNHEY, SVGAGI. The CDR3 has 16 amino acids. V gave up 2 bases and J gave up 6 bases, with 14 bases separating them.

The chain is built from TRBV6-5 and TRBJ1-5, with D uncertain. Germline CDR1 and CDR2: MNHEY and SVGAGI. The CDR3 is made up of 12 amino acids. V was cut by 5 bases and J by 7 bases, with 9 bases left in between. CDR3 residues: CASSRAGQPQHF. The CDR3 bases are TGTGCCAGCAGTCGGGCCGGCCAGCCCCAGCATTTT.

This rearrangement joins TRBV30 to TRBJ1-1; tentatively, D is TRBD1 (5 bases). The V and J ends lost 5 bases and 0 bases respectively, with 10 bases between them. Germline V CDR1 and CDR2: GTSNPN, SVGIG (reference sequence). This CDR3 region has 13 residues. The CDR3 DNA is TGTGCCTGGCTACAACAGGTGAACACTGAAGCTTTCTTT. Translating it yields CAWLQQVNTEAFF.

The V gene is TRBV30, the J gene TRBJ2-5; D is unclear. Trimming removed 0 bases from V and 0 bases from J, with 8 bases in between. Looked up from germline, CDR1 is GTSNPN and CDR2 is SVGIG (reference sequence). The CDR3 is made up of 14 amino acids. CDR3 in amino acids: CAWSVGSHQETQYF. CDR3 DNA sequence: TGTGCCTGGAGTGTTGGCAGCCACCAAGAGACCCAGTACTTC.

CDR3 nucleotide sequence: TGTGCCAGCAGCCCAACAGGGTTGTCTAATGAAAAACTGTTTTTT. It codes for CASSPTGLSNEKLFF. This rearrangement joins TRBV9 to TRBJ1-4; tentatively, D is TRBD1 (6 bases). CDR1 and CDR2 from the germline V gene are SGDLS and YYNGEE. The CDR3 is made up of 15 amino acids. Trimming removed 4 bases from V and 3 bases from J, with 13 bases in between.

The chain carries TRBV27 and TRBJ2-7; possibly TRBD1 for D (6 bases). The V end lost 3 bases, the J end lost 7 bases, and 10 bases lay between the germline ends. The CDR3 loop spans 12 amino acids. Germline values: CDR1 MNHEY, CDR2 SMNVEV (reference sequence). The CDR3 DNA reads TGTGCCAGCAGTTTCTTCGGACAGGAGCAGTACTTC. It codes for CASSFFGQEQYF.